One sample yielded the 3 T cell receptor beta chains listed below, sequenced in a study of identifying expanded T cells in peripheral blood. Some clones are missing from TCRdb's copy, which holds only in-frame ones; the method was immunoSEQ multiplex PCR. The repertoire holds approximately 110,000 clones, about 87% seen once, with approximately 8% in the top ten. Material for sequencing was blood. The source is a person aged 18 to 75 in good health.

The V gene is TRBV5-6, the J gene TRBJ1-4; D gene ambiguous. The germline CDR1 and CDR2 sequences are SGHDT and YYEEEE. The V and J ends lost 2 bases and 4 bases respectively, with 9 bases between them. The length of the CDR3 is 14 residues. The CDR3 nucleotides are TGTGCCAGCAGCTTCCAGAACAGTAATGAAAAACTGTTTTTT. It encodes CASSFQNSNEKLFF.

The chain has TRBV11-3 and TRBJ2-7; tentative D call: TRBD2 (5 bases). The CDR3 sequence is 13 residues long. Trimming shortened V by 5 bases and J by 3 bases, and 11 bases separated the two germline ends. CDR1 and CDR2 from the germline V gene are SGHNT and YENEEA. This chain's CDR3 is CASSQARDYEQYF. The CDR3 region has the DNA TGTGCCAGCAGCCAGGCGAGGGACTACGAGCAGTACTTC.

Turning to this clone: A read error may produce the germline difference seen at one junction end. The chain carries TRBV11-2 and TRBJ2-7, with D perhaps TRBD1 (5 bases). The CDR3 is 14 residues long. Per the germline V gene, CDR1 is SGHAT and CDR2 is FQNNGV. Here the CDR3 DNA reads TGTGCCAGCAGCTTTGACAGTTTCTCCTACGAGCAGCACTTC. Its protein product is CASSFDSFSYEQHF. The whole variable domain, remainder taken from reference TRBV11-2 and TRBJ2-7, is EAGVAQSPRYKIIEKRQSVAFWCNPISGHATLYWYQQILGQGPKLLIQFQNNGVVDDSQLPKDRFSAERLKGVDSTLKIQPAKLEDSAVYLCASSFDSFSYEQHFGPGTRLTVT.